This T cell receptor (beta chain) was documented in a study of T cells in Graves' hyperthyroidism and ophthalmopathy. Study-level points and caveats: From stable hyperthyroidism, ophthalmopathy was separated by a 13 V-J model. With a median lead of about 6.9 months before onset, the model predicted ophthalmopathy.

PBMCs were sourced from about 10 ml fresh peripheral blood. Many counts were recorded for this clonotype. Its cognate antigen is unknown. Amplified regions were TCR beta CDR3 sequences from RNA transcripts. A first-round RT-PCR of the TCR CDR3 used the HTBI primer set. TCRdb independently ran MiXCR on the multiplex PCR reads; one entry per CDR3 protein. Of fewer than 450,000 distinct CDR3 sequences in the sample, about 18% are singletons; the top ten hold about 38%. V gave up 3 bases and J gave up 0 bases; unmatched junction bases: 2. Germline lookup yields CDR1 LNHNV and CDR2 YYDKDF (reference sequence). This CDR3 region has 14 residues.

The sequencing sample was made of blood. The chain couples TRBV15 to TRBJ2-7, with TRBD1 matching over 7 bases. The receptor was derived from a man aged 18 to 35 with Graves' ophthalmopathy. For the CDR3, the DNA is TGTGCCACCAGCAGTAGGGACAGCTCCTACGAGCAGTACTTC. Translating it yields CATSSRDSSYEQYF.